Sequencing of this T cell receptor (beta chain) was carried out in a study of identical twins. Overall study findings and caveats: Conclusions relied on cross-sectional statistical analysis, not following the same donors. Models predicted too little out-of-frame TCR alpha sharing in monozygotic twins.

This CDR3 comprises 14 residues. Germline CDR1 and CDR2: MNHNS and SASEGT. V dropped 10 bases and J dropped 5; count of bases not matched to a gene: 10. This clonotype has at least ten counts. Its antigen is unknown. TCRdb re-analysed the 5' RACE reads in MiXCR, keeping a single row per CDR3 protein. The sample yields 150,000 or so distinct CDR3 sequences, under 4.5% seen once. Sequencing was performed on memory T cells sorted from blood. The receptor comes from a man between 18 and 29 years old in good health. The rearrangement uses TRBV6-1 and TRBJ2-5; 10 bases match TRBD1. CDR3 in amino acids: CATKRDRGSETQYF. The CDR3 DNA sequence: TGTGCCACGAAACGGGACAGGGGCTCCGAGACCCAGTACTTC.